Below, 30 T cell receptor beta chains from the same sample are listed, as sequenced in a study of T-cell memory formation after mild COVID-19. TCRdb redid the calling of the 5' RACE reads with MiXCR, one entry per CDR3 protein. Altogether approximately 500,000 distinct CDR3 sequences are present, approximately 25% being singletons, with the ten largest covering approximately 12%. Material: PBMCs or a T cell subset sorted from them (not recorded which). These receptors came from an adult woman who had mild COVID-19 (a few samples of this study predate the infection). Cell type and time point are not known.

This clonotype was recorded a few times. CDR3 bases: TGTGCCAGCAGCTCCGCCATCAATGAGCAGTTCTTC. This codes for CASSSAINEQFF. The V call is TRBV7-6, the J call TRBJ2-1; D is unclear. There are 12 residues in the CDR3. Looked up from germline, CDR1 is SGHVS and CDR2 is FNYEAQ. The V end lost 4 bases, the J end lost 6 bases, and 7 bases lay between the germline ends.

CDR3 nucleotide sequence: TGTGCCAGCAGCGGGACAGGGGGCTTCAGAGCTTTCTTT. It specifies CASSGTGGFRAFF. This sequence joins TRBV6-6 and TRBJ1-1, with 12 nucleotides matching TRBD1. V was pared by 6 bases and J by 10 bases, with 6 bases of the junction left unmatched. The CDR3 loop spans 13 amino acids. Germline assignment: CDR1 MNHNY and CDR2 SVGAGI (reference sequence).

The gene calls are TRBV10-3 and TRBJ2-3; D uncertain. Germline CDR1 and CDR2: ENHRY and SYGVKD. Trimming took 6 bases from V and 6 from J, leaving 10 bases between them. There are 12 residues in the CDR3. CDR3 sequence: CAISRIEDTQYF. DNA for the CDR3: TGTGCCATCAGCCGAATCGAGGATACGCAGTATTTT.

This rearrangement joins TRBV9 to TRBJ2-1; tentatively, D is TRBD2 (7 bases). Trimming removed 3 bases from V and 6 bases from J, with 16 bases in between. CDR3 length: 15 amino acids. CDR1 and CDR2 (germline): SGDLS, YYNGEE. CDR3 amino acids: CASSAGGREGNEQFF. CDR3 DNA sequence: TGTGCCAGCAGCGCGGGGGGCAGGGAGGGCAATGAGCAGTTCTTC.

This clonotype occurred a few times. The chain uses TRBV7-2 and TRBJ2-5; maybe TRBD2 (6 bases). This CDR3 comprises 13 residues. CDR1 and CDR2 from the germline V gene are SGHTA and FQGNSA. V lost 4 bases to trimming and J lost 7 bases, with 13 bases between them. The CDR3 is CASSSGLEGTQYF. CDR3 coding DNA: TGTGCCAGCAGCTCGGGGTTGGAGGGGACCCAGTACTTC. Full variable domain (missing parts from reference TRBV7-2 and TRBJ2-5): GAGVSQSPSNKVTEKGKDVELRCDPISGHTALYWYRQSLGQGLEFLIYFQGNSAPDKSGLPSDRFSAERTGGSVSTLTIQRTQQEDSAVYLCASSSGLEGTQYFGPGTRLLVL.

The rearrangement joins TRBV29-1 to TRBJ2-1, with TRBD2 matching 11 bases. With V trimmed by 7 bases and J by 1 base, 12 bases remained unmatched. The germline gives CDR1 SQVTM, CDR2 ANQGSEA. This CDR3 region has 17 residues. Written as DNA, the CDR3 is TGCAGCGCTTTAGGACTAGCGGGTACGGGGTCCTACAATGAGCAGTTCTTC. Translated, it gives CSALGLAGTGSYNEQFF.

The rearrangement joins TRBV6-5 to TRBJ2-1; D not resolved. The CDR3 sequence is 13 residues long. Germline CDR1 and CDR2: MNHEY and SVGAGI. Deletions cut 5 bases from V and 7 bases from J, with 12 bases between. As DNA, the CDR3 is TGTGCCAGCAGTACCACCTGGGTTAATGAGCAGTTCTTC. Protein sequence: CASSTTWVNEQFF.

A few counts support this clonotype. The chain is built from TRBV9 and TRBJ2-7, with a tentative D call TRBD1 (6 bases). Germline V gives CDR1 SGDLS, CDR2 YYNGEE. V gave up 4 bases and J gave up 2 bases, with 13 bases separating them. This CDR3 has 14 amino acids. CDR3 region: CASSHQGLPYEQYF. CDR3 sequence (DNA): TGTGCCAGCAGCCATCAGGGGCTGCCCTACGAGCAGTACTTC.

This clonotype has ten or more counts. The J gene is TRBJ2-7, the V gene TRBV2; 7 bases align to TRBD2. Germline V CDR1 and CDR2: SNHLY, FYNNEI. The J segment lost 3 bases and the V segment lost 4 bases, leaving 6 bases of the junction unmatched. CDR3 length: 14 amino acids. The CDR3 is CASSVGGNNYEQYF. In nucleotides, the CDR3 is TGTGCCAGCAGTGTCGGGGGGAATAACTACGAGCAGTACTTC. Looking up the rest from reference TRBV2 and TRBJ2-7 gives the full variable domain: EPEVTQTPSHQVTQMGQEVILRCVPISNHLYFYWYRQILGQKVEFLVSFYNNEISEKSEIFDDQFSVERPDGSNFTLKIRSTKLEDSAMYFCASSVGGNNYEQYFGPGTRLTVT.

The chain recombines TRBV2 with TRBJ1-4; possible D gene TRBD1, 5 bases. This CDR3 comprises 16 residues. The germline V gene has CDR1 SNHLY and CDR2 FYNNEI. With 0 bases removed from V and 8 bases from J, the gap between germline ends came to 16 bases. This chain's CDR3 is CASSEARVQVLEKLFF. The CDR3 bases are TGTGCCAGCAGTGAAGCGCGGGTACAGGTCTTAGAAAAACTGTTTTTT.

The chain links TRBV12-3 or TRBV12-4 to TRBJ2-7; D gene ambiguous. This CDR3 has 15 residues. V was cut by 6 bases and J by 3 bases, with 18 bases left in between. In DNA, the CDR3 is TGTGCCAGCAGCAACCACCCCCCGGACGGCTACGAGCAGTACTTC. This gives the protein CASSNHPPDGYEQYF.

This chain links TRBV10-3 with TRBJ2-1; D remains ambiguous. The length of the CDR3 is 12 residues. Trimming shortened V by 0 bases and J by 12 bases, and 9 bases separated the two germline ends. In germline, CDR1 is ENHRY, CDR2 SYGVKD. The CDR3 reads CAISESRMGQFF. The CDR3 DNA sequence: TGTGCCATCAGTGAGTCCCGAATGGGGCAGTTCTTC.

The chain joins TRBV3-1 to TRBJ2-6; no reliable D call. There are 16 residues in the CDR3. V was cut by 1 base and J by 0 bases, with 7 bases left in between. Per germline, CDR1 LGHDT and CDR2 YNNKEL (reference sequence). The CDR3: CASSQGDRSGANVLTF. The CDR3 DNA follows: TGTGCCAGCAGCCAAGGAGATCGCTCTGGGGCCAACGTCCTGACTTTC.

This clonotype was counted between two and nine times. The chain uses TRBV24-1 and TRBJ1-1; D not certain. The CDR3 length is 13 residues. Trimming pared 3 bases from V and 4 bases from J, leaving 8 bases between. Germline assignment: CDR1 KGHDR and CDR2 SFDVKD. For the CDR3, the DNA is TGTGCCACCAGTGATAATAACCCCACTGAAGCTTTCTTT. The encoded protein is CATSDNNPTEAFF.

This CDR3 is CASSFSLRGRETQYF. The DNA for the CDR3 is TGTGCCAGCAGTTTCTCTCTCCGAGGGCGAGAGACCCAGTACTTC. The J gene is TRBJ2-5, the V gene TRBV12-3 or TRBV12-4, with a possible D match to TRBD2 (5 bases). CDR3 size: 15 residues. The V end lost 3 bases, the J end lost 4 bases, and 15 bases lay between the germline ends.

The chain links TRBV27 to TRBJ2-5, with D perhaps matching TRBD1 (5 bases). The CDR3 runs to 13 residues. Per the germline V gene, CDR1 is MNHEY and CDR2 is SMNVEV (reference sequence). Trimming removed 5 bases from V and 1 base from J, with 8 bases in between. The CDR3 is CASSRQFQETQYF. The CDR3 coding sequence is TGTGCCAGCAGTCGACAGTTCCAAGAGACCCAGTACTTC.

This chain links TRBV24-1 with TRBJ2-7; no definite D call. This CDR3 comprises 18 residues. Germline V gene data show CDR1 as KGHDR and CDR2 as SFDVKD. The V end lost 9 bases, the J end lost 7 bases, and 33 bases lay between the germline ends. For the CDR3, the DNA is TGTGCCACCTCCCGACACTTGGTCAACTACTATCCTTTAGTAGAGCAGTACTTC. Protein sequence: CATSRHLVNYYPLVEQYF.

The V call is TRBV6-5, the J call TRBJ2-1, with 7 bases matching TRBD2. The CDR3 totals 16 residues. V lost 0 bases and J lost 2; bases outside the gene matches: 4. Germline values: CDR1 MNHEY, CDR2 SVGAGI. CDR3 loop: CASSYSPGGTYNEQFF. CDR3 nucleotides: TGTGCCAGCAGTTACTCACCGGGGGGAACCTACAATGAGCAGTTCTTC.

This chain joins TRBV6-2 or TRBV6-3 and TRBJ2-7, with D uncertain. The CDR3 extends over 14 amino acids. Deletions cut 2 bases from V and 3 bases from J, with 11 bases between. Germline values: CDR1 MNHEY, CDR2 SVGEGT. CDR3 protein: CASSYRPDLYEQYF. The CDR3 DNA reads TGTGCCAGCAGTTACAGGCCAGACCTCTACGAGCAGTACTTC.

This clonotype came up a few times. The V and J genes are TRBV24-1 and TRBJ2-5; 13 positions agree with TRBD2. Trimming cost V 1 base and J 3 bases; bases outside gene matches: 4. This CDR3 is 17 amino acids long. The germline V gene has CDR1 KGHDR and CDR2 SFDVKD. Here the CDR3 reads CATSDLGTSGDKETQYF. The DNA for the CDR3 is TGTGCCACCAGTGATTTAGGGACTAGCGGGGACAAAGAGACCCAGTACTTC.

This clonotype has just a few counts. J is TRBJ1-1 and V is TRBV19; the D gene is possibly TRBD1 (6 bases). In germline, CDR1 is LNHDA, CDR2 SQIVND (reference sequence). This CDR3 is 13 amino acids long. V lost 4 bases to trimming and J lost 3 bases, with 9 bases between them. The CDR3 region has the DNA TGTGCCAGTAGTAAGTACAGGGACACTGAAGCTTTCTTT. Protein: CASSKYRDTEAFF.

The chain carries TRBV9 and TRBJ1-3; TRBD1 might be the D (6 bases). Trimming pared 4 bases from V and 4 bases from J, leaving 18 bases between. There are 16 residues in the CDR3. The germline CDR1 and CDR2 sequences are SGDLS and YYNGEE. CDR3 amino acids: CASSRDRNGYGNTIYF. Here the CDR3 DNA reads TGTGCCAGCAGCAGAGACAGGAATGGATACGGAAACACCATATATTTT.

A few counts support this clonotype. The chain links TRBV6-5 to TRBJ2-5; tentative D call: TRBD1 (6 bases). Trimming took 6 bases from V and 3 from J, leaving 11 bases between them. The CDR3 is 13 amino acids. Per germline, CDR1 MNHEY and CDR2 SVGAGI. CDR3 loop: CASRQQGKETQYF. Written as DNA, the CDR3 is TGTGCCAGCAGACAACAGGGAAAAGAGACCCAGTACTTC.

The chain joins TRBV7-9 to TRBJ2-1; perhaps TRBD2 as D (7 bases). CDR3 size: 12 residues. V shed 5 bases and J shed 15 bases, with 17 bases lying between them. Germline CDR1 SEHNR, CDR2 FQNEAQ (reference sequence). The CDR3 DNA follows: TGTGCCAGCAGCGCGGACGTGGGGGGGCCGTTCTTC. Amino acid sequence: CASSADVGGPFF.

The CDR3 coding sequence is TGTGCCTGGGATTCGGGCCCCTCGGCCCAGCATTTT. It encodes CAWDSGPSAQHF. The chain links TRBV30 to TRBJ1-5; D gene unclear. The CDR3 extends over 12 amino acids. Germline loops: CDR1 GTSNPN, CDR2 SVGIG (reference sequence). The germline V and J ends were trimmed by 5 bases and 11 bases, with 16 bases remaining between them.

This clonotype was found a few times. The CDR3 loop reads CASSEYLRVGEQYF. CDR3 DNA: TGTGCCAGCAGTGAATATCTAAGGGTAGGGGAGCAGTACTTC. The chain combines TRBV25-1 with TRBJ2-7, with D uncertain. The germline gives CDR1 MGHDK, CDR2 SYGVNS. V was cut by 0 bases and J by 7 bases, with 13 bases left in between. CDR3 length: 14 amino acids.

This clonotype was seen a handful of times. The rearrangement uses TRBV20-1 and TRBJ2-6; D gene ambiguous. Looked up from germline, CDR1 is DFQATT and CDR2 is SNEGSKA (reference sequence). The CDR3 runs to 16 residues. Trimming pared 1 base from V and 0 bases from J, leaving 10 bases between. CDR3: CSARAAIRSGANVLTF. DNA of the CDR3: TGCAGTGCTAGAGCGGCCATTCGCTCTGGGGCCAACGTCCTGACTTTC.

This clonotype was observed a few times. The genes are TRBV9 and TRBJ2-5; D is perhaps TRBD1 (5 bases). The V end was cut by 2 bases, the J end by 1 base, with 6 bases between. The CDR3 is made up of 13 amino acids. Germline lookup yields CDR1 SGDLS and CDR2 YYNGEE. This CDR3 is CASSVTGQETQYF. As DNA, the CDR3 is TGTGCCAGCAGCGTTACAGGCCAAGAGACCCAGTACTTC.

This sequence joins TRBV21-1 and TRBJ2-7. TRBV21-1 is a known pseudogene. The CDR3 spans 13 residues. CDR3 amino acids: CASSKEISYEQYF. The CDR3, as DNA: TGTGCCAGCAGCAAAGAGATCTCCTACGAGCAGTACTTC.

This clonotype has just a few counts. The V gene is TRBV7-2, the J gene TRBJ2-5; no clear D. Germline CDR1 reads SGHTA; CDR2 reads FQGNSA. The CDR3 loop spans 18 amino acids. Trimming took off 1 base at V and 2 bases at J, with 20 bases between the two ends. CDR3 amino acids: CASSLEVWTTWDQETQYF. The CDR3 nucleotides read TGTGCCAGCAGCTTAGAAGTTTGGACCACGTGGGATCAAGAGACCCAGTACTTC.